This entry describes one TCR beta chain. This specimen comes from a study of blood T cell repertoires in COVID-19. In the study overall: Acute-phase and convalescent COVID-19 samples originated in the United States, Italy and Spain. PBMCs, B-cell-depleted T cells, or T cells provided the cDNA or gDNA that made up the material.

Seattle patients were enrolled while actively infected and followed longitudinally. Per the authors' pipeline: Reference gene primer amplification in the assay estimated nucleated cell counts. The repertoire was sequenced with immunoSEQ multiplex PCR; TCRdb's copy has only in-frame clones and lacks some. V, J and clone size derive from that table, while D and trimming were established from the DNA sequence. The data show roughly 260,000 clones, roughly 90% seen once. The CDR3 extends over 14 amino acids. V was clipped by 3 bases and J by 4 bases, with 8 bases between them. Germline CDR1 KGHDR, CDR2 SFDVKD.

V is TRBV24-1 and J is TRBJ2-2, with no clear D. Sequencing used peripheral blood. This TCR was recovered from a woman in her thirties with COVID-19, enrolled during active disease. As DNA, the CDR3 is TGTGCCACCAGTGATCCGCGGAGCACCGGGGAGCTGTTTTTT. Encoded protein: CATSDPRSTGELFF.